The 14 T cell receptor beta chains below all came from one sample that was sequenced in a study of blood T cell repertoires in COVID-19. Using immunoSEQ multiplex PCR, the repertoire was profiled, and TCRdb retains in-frame clones only, with some absent. The data contain approximately 160,000 clones, roughly 82% of them singletons. The sequenced sample consisted of peripheral blood. These TCRs come from a woman aged 45-65 years in a cohort sampled during active or convalescent COVID-19.

The chain is built from TRBV19 and TRBJ2-3; 7 bases map to TRBD2. Germline values: CDR1 LNHDA, CDR2 SQIVND (reference sequence). CDR3 length equals 15 residues. Trimming cost V 3 bases and J 1 base; bases outside gene matches: 4. The CDR3 reads CASSMRSGGTDTQYF. The CDR3 region has the DNA TGTGCCAGTAGTATGCGGAGCGGGGGCACAGATACGCAGTATTTT.

This rearrangement joins TRBV5-1 to TRBJ2-1, with no clear D. Per germline, CDR1 SGHRS and CDR2 YFSETQ. The ends were cut back, 0 bases at V and 1 base at J, with 11 bases in the middle. The CDR3 is made up of 16 amino acids. CDR3 loop: CASSLVGSLSYNEQFF. The CDR3 DNA is TGCGCCAGCAGCTTGGTTGGCTCACTATCCTACAATGAGCAGTTCTTC.

The chain links TRBV20-1 to TRBJ2-7; 7 bases map to TRBD1. The CDR3 is made up of 14 amino acids. Germline CDR1 reads DFQATT; CDR2 reads SNEGSKA (reference sequence). The junction had 8 bases not matched to a gene; V was cut back by 3 bases and J by 3 bases. CDR3 bases: TGCAGTGCTAGTTTCGACAGGGTAGGCTACGAGCAGTACTTC. This sequence encodes CSASFDRVGYEQYF.

The rearrangement uses TRBV15 and TRBJ1-1, with 11 bases identical to TRBD1. Trimming at V came to 1 base and at J to 9 bases, leaving 13 bases not matched to a gene. This CDR3 has 17 residues. The germline gives CDR1 LNHNV, CDR2 YYDKDF (reference sequence). The CDR3 DNA follows: TGTGCCACCAGCAGAGGATCTCCGGGACAGGGGGTCTTGAAAGCTTTCTTT. Amino acid sequence: CATSRGSPGQGVLKAFF.

The rearrangement uses TRBV7-9 and TRBJ2-3; the D gene is possibly TRBD1 (5 bases). This CDR3 region has 14 residues. Germline V lookup: CDR1 SEHNR, CDR2 FQNEAQ (reference sequence). Trimming cost V 1 base and J 3 bases, with 8 bases left between them. The CDR3 protein is CASSLEQDTDTQYF. The CDR3 DNA follows: TGTGCCAGCAGCTTAGAACAGGATACAGATACGCAGTATTTT.

This clone has a single count. The genes are TRBV7-9 and TRBJ1-3; tentatively, D is TRBD1 (6 bases). CDR3 length equals 12 residues. CDR1 and CDR2 from the germline V gene are SEHNR and FQNEAQ (reference sequence). V dropped 11 bases and J dropped 0 bases, with 8 bases sitting between them. The DNA for the CDR3 is TGTGCCCACAGGGTCTCTGGAAACACCATATATTTT. Its protein product is CAHRVSGNTIYF.

This CDR3 reads CASSREVSRGETQYF. In DNA form, the CDR3 reads TGCGCCAGCAGCCGTGAGGTTTCCAGGGGAGAGACCCAGTACTTC. The chain recombines TRBV5-1 with TRBJ2-5; D is perhaps TRBD1 (6 bases). CDR1 is SGHRS and CDR2 is YFSETQ in the germline V gene. The CDR3 runs to 15 residues. Trimming removed 4 bases from V and 4 bases from J, with 17 bases in between.

Only one count was recorded for this clone. The chain links TRBV27 to TRBJ2-3, with 8 bases matching TRBD1. The V gene end was trimmed by 3 bases and the J gene end by 8 bases; junction bases not matched to a gene: 10. Per germline, CDR1 MNHEY and CDR2 SMNVEV (reference sequence). The CDR3 consists of 15 residues. The CDR3 loop reads CASSLGQALLGTQYF. CDR3 DNA sequence: TGTGCCAGCAGTTTGGGACAGGCCCTGCTGGGTACGCAGTATTTT.

Comment on this clone: The sample holds other DNA sequences that translate to the same CDR3. This rearrangement joins TRBV27 to TRBJ1-6; D uncertain. The length of the CDR3 is 15 residues. Trimming took off 2 bases at V and 1 base at J, with 6 bases between the two ends. Germline lookup yields CDR1 MNHEY and CDR2 SMNVEV (reference sequence). The CDR3 sequence: CASSLRGSYNSPLHF. The CDR3 bases are TGTGCCAGCAGTTTACGGGGTTCCTATAATTCACCCCTCCACTTT.

V is TRBV5-1 and J is TRBJ1-6; 9 nucleotides match TRBD1. This CDR3 is 16 amino acids long. Germline trimming cut 4 bases from V and 8 bases from J; bases unmatched to any gene: 10. In germline, CDR1 is SGHRS, CDR2 YFSETQ. The CDR3 region is CASSGGTGNTHSPLHF. The CDR3 nucleotides are TGCGCCAGCAGCGGAGGGACAGGGAATACGCATTCACCCCTCCACTTT.

The chain joins TRBV27 to TRBJ1-4; TRBD1 matches 9 bases. CDR3 length: 17 residues. The V gene's germline CDR1 is MNHEY and CDR2 SMNVEV (reference sequence). J was trimmed by 0 bases and V by 5 bases; bases with no gene match: 7. The CDR3 spells CASSVAGTGTTNEKLFF. CDR3 DNA sequence: TGTGCCAGCAGTGTAGCCGGGACAGGGACAACTAATGAAAAACTGTTTTTT.

This clone was seen a single time. The chain uses TRBV6-2 or TRBV6-3 and TRBJ2-2, with D tentatively TRBD1 (6 bases). V was clipped by 6 bases and J by 6 bases, with 11 bases between them. The length of the CDR3 is 13 residues. Germline-derived CDR1 and CDR2 are MNHEY and SVGEGT. The CDR3 loop is CASSDRPPGELFF. Here the CDR3 DNA reads TGTGCCAGCAGCGACAGGCCCCCCGGGGAGCTGTTTTTT.

This chain joins TRBV19 and TRBJ1-5; 7 nucleotides match TRBD1. This CDR3 contains 15 residues. Looked up from germline, CDR1 is LNHDA and CDR2 is SQIVND (reference sequence). Trimming cost V 5 bases and J 2 bases; bases outside gene matches: 6. The CDR3 nucleotides read TGTGCCAGTAGTGAAGGGGGCGGGCGCAATCAGCCCCAGCATTTT. Encoded protein: CASSEGGGRNQPQHF.

CDR3 sequence: CASSGTGLGETQYF. The CDR3, as DNA: TGTGCCAGCAGCGGGACAGGGCTTGGGGAGACCCAGTACTTC. This chain links TRBV21-1 with TRBJ2-5; the table's TRBD1 call for D was not verified on the DNA. TRBV21-1 is noted as a pseudogene. CDR3 length: 14 residues.